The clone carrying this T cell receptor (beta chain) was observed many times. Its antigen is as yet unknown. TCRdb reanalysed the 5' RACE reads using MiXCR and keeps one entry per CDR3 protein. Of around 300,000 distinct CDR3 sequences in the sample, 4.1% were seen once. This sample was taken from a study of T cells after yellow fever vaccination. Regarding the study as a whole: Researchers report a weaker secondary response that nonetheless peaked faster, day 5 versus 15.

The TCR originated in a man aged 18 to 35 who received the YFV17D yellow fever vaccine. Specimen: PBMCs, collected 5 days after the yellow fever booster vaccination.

The CDR3 nucleotides read TGTGCCAGCAGCTTATACGGGGGCCCAAGCTCAACTTATGGCTACACCTTC. Translating it yields CASSLYGGPSSTYGYTF. The chain recombines TRBV7-2 with TRBJ1-2, with D possibly TRBD1 on 6 matching bases. V lost 2 bases to trimming and J lost 5 bases, with 21 bases between them. This CDR3 is 17 amino acids long. Germline CDR1 is SGHTA and CDR2 is FQGNSA.